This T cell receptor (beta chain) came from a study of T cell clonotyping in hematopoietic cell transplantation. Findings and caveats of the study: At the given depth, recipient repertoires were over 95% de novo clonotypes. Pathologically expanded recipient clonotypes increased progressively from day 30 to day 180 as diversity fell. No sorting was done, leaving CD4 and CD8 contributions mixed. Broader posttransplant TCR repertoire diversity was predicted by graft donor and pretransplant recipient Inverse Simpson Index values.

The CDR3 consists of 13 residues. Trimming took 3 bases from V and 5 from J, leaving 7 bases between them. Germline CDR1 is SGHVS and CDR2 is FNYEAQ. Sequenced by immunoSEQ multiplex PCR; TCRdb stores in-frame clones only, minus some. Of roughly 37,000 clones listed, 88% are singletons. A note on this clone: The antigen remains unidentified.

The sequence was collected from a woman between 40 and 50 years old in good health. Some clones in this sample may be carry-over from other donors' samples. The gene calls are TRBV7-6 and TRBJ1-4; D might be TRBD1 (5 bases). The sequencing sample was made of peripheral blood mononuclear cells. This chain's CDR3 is CASSFGDNEKLFF. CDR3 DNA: TGTGCCAGCAGCTTTGGGGACAATGAAAAACTGTTTTTT.